The present entry profiles one T cell receptor beta chain with its context. The target antigen is unknown. The sample is drawn from a study of T-cell memory formation after mild COVID-19. The wider study: There were largely donor-specific TCR clusters.

CDR1 is KGHSH, CDR2 LQKENI, per germline. V dropped 3 bases and J dropped 10 bases, with 15 bases sitting between them. The CDR3 sequence is 13 residues long. Whole-study results and caveats: That cross-reactive memory joined was suggested by some responding clones appearing in pre-infection memory. Whether day 37 second-wave clones are SARS-CoV-2-specific was not confirmed.

Employing constant-segment primers, 5'RACE generated TCR alpha and TCR beta cDNA libraries bearing sample barcodes and UMIs. From the 5' RACE reads, TCRdb called clonotypes with MiXCR, one entry per CDR3 protein. The sample yields 290,000 or so distinct CDR3 sequences, just under 20% seen once. This chain joins TRBV18 and TRBJ1-2; unclear D gene. Input material: PBMCs or a T cell subset sorted from them (not recorded which). The receptor's source is a young man who had mild COVID-19 (a few samples of this study predate the infection). Cell type and time point are not known. CDR3 bases: TGTGCCAGCTCACCGACTACGGACGGACTCTACACCTTC. It translates to CASSPTTDGLYTF.